This T cell receptor beta chain was found in a study of CD8 T cells in ankylosing spondylitis. Study-wide results and caveats: Earlier work had already found some motif variants in reactive arthritis synovial fluid and blood. Enrichment of disease-linked clones was reportedly significant in matched ankylosing spondylitis synovial fluid.

Germline CDR1 reads SGHTA; CDR2 reads FQGNSA. Trimming removed 4 bases from V and 11 bases from J, with 17 bases in between. The CDR3 covers 13 residues. TCRdb analysed the 5' RACE reads with MiXCR anew, one entry per CDR3 protein. The repertoire includes over 110,000 distinct CDR3 sequences, roughly 8% of them detected once, and approximately 6.8% sits in the top ten. This clonotype was recorded at least ten times. What it recognizes is unknown. The chain joins TRBV7-2 to TRBJ1-1; D is undetermined. Sequenced input: synovial fluid, either unsorted or a sorted T cell fraction (not recorded which). This receptor was obtained from a male donor with ankylosing spondylitis. The CDR3 nucleotides read TGTGCCAGCAGCTCCTATCAGGTCGGGGTGGCTTTCTTT. This sequence encodes CASSSYQVGVAFF.